The present entry profiles one TCR beta chain with its context. cDNA for each sample came from eight separate reactions. Two nested PCRs, of around 16 and 10 cycles, processed TCRalpha and TCRbeta cDNA. TCRdb reprocessed the 5' RACE reads and keeps a single row for each CDR3 protein, giving no DNA. The sample's table shows roughly 100,000 distinct CDR3 sequences. The sample belongs to a study of monozygotic twins with inflammatory bowel disease. The germline CDR1 and CDR2 sequences are LGHDT and YNNKEL (reference sequence). CDR3 size: 13 residues. The V gene is TRBV3-1, the J gene TRBJ2-7; as DNA is missing, the TRBD1 call by TCRdb cannot be tested. The sample was blood. This TCR derives from a human donor with ulcerative colitis or Crohn's disease, or a healthy co-twin of an affected twin (not recorded which). The CDR3 protein is CASSPTPPPEQYF.